The clone carrying this TCR beta chain was counted ten times or more. Antigen: not known. The entry originates in a study of early T cells in non-severe SARS-CoV-2 infection. Study at large: Whole-blood bulk RNA, unsorted, was sequenced, and chains were unpaired.

General study findings and limits: Anti-spike CD8 specificities were favored by VDJdb matching, whose results missed private and CD4 specificities.

Trimming took 0 bases from V and 4 from J, leaving 12 bases between them. The CDR3 loop spans 14 amino acids. CDR1 and CDR2 from the germline V gene are GTSNPN and SVGIG (reference sequence). Unique molecular identifiers were attached to individual cDNA molecules. TCRdb called the 5' RACE reads again in MiXCR, with one record for every CDR3 protein. The sample comprises fewer than 30,000 distinct CDR3 sequences, approximately 6.4% of which are singletons, and around 30% rests with the top ten. The gene calls are TRBV30 and TRBJ1-1; unclear D gene. The clonotype originates from an adult who was a healthcare worker with PCR-confirmed SARS-CoV-2 infection or an uninfected control (not recorded which). Sequencing used whole blood, obtained at baseline. CDR3: CAWSVTPEGTEAFF. As DNA, the CDR3 is TGTGCCTGGAGTGTAACCCCGGAGGGCACTGAAGCTTTCTTT.